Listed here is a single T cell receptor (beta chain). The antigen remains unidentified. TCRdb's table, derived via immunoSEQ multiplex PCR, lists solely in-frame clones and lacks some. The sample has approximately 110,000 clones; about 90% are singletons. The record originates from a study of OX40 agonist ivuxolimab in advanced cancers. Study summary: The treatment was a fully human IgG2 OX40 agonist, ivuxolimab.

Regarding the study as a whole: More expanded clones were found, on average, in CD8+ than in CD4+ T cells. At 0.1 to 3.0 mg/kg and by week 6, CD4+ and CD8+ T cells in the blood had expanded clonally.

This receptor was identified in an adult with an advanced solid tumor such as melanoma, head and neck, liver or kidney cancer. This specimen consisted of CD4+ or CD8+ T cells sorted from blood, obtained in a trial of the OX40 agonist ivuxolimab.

The CDR3 reads CASSENHRPGTGKNTIYF. CDR3 sequence (DNA): TGTGCCAGCAGCGAAAACCATCGTCCCGGGACAGGGAAAAACACCATATATTTT. The chain combines TRBV21-1 with TRBJ1-3; TRBD1 is the table's D call, not checked against the DNA. TRBV21-1 is reported as a pseudogene. CDR3 length equals 18 residues.